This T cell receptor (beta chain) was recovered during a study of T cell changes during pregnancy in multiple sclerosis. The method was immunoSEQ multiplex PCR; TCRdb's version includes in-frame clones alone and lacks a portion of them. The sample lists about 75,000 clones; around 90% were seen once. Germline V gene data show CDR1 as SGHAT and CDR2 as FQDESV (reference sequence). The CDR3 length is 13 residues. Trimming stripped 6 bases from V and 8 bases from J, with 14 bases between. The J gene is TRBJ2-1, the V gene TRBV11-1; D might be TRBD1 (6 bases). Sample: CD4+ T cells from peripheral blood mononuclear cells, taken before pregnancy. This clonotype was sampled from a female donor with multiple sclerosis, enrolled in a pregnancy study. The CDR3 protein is CASSLDRSYEQFF. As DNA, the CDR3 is TGTGCCAGCAGTCTTGACAGGAGCTATGAGCAGTTCTTC.